These T cell receptor beta chains were read from a single sample in a study of Ad26.COV2.S vaccination and SARS-CoV-2 variants. The method was immunoSEQ multiplex PCR; TCRdb's version includes in-frame clones alone and lacks a portion of them. The sample lists fewer than 600,000 clones; about 89% were seen once. This specimen consisted of peripheral blood, obtained in a trial of Ad26.COV2.S vaccine versus placebo. These receptors were collected from a person between 18 and 65 years old who received the Ad26.COV2.S COVID-19 vaccine or a placebo. CDR3s include the opening cysteine and the closing phenylalanine or tryptophan. Each record gives: CDR3 protein, CDR3 DNA, V gene, J gene, D gene, clone size. The D gene is left open where the match is weak. Part of the rows lack a size; the others show once, few, many or a class for expanded clones.

CDR3: CATSDGVPNEQYF; DNA: TGTGCCACAAGTGATGGGGTTCCCAACGAGCAGTACTTC; V: TRBV24-1; J: TRBJ2-7; D: -; size: -
CDR3: CASSLDRRGRSAQYF; DNA: TGTGCCAGCAGCTTAGACAGACGAGGCAGGTCAGCCCAGTACTTC; V: TRBV11-2; J: TRBJ2-5; D: -; size: once
CDR3: CASSLVGRSLTEAFF; DNA: TGCGCCAGCAGCTTGGTCGGGCGGTCTTTGACTGAAGCTTTCTTT; V: TRBV5-1; J: TRBJ1-1; D: -; size: -
CDR3: CASSGGDRNTGELFF; DNA: TGCGCCAGCAGTGGGGGGGACAGAAACACCGGGGAGCTGTTTTTT; V: TRBV10-1; J: TRBJ2-2; D: -; size: -
CDR3: CASTRAGNTGELFF; DNA: TGTGCCAGCACCAGGGCGGGGAACACCGGGGAGCTGTTTTTT; V: TRBV7-9; J: TRBJ2-2; D: -; size: -
CDR3: CASSQFPGFNIEQFF; DNA: TGCGCCAGCAGCCAATTTCCGGGATTTAATATTGAGCAGTTCTTC; V: TRBV4-1; J: TRBJ2-1; D: -; size: -
CDR3: CASSQDAGGYGYTF; DNA: TGTGCCAGCAGCCAGGACGCGGGGGGCTATGGCTACACCTTC; V: TRBV9; J: TRBJ1-2; D: -; size: -
CDR3: CASSLEGTIAKEQFF; DNA: TGTGCCAGCAGCTTAGAAGGGACTATCGCCAAGGAGCAGTTCTTC; V: TRBV7-9; J: TRBJ2-1; D: TRBD2; size: -
CDR3: CASSSGVYGYTF; DNA: TGTGCCAGCAGCTCGGGGGTCTATGGCTACACCTTC; V: TRBV7-2; J: TRBJ1-2; D: -; size: -
CDR3: CASSFRNLTGWNTEAFF; DNA: TGTGCCAGCAGCTTCCGCAACCTGACAGGCTGGAACACTGAAGCTTTCTTT; V: TRBV5-5; J: TRBJ1-1; D: -; size: -
CDR3: CASSLSPEDYEQYF; DNA: TGTGCCAGCAGTTTATCGCCGGAGGACTACGAGCAGTACTTC; V: TRBV27; J: TRBJ2-7; D: -; size: -
CDR3: CASLQGSSYNEQFF; DNA: TGTGCCAGCCTGCAGGGGAGTTCCTACAATGAGCAGTTCTTC; V: TRBV2; J: TRBJ2-1; D: -; size: once
CDR3: CASSLGGTNNQPQHF; DNA: TGTGCCAGCAGTTTAGGGGGGACAAATAATCAGCCCCAGCATTTT; V: TRBV27; J: TRBJ1-5; D: -; size: -
CDR3: CASSPRGGLIQETQYF; DNA: TGTGCCAGCAGCCCAAGGGGAGGGCTAATCCAAGAGACCCAGTACTTC; V: TRBV9; J: TRBJ2-5; D: TRBD2; size: -
CDR3: CASSLVSGRGRKNEKLFF; DNA: TGTGCCAGCAGCTTAGTCTCGGGGAGGGGGCGAAAAAATGAAAAACTGTTTTTT; V: TRBV7-8; J: TRBJ1-4; D: TRBD1; size: -
CDR3: CASSYQAGYYTDTQYF; DNA: TGTGCCAGCAGTTACCAAGCGGGGTACTACACAGATACGCAGTATTTT; V: TRBV6-2/TRBV6-3; J: TRBJ2-3; D: TRBD2; size: -
CDR3: CASSERREGEQYF; DNA: TGCGCCAGCAGTGAGAGGAGGGAGGGCGAGCAGTACTTC; V: TRBV10-1; J: TRBJ2-7; D: TRBD2; size: -
CDR3: CASSAGDSNYGYTF; DNA: TGTGCCAGCAGCGCCGGGGACAGCAACTATGGCTACACCTTC; V: TRBV7-2; J: TRBJ1-2; D: TRBD1; size: -
CDR3: CASSQGIGPTVEQYF; DNA: TGTGCCAGCAGCCAAGGGATAGGCCCTACCGTCGAGCAGTACTTC; V: TRBV4-2; J: TRBJ2-7; D: -; size: -
CDR3: CASTRGSTSNQPQHF; DNA: TGTGCCAGCACAAGGGGGAGCACTAGCAATCAGCCCCAGCATTTT; V: TRBV6-6; J: TRBJ1-5; D: -; size: few
CDR3: CASSYDRGGEKLFF; DNA: TGTGCCAGCAGTTACGACAGGGGAGGGGAAAAACTGTTTTTT; V: TRBV6-5; J: TRBJ1-4; D: TRBD1; size: -
CDR3: CASSVAPIAGGETQYF; DNA: TGTGCCAGCAGCGTAGCCCCCATAGCGGGAGGGGAGACCCAGTACTTC; V: TRBV9; J: TRBJ2-5; D: TRBD2; size: -
CDR3: CASSKRTSGSYEQYF; DNA: TGTGCCAGCAGCAAAAGGACTAGCGGGAGTTACGAGCAGTACTTC; V: TRBV4-2; J: TRBJ2-7; D: TRBD2; size: -
CDR3: CASSSSGSPLEQYF; DNA: TGTGCCAGCAGTTCGTCGGGATCCCCCCTGGAGCAGTACTTC; V: TRBV5-4; J: TRBJ2-7; D: -; size: -
CDR3: CASSSLGQTNQPQHF; DNA: TGTGCCAGCAGTTCCCTCGGGCAGACCAATCAGCCCCAGCATTTT; V: TRBV6-1; J: TRBJ1-5; D: -; size: -
CDR3: CAWSHRVTAFF; DNA: TGTGCCTGGAGTCACAGGGTTACAGCTTTCTTT; V: TRBV30; J: TRBJ1-1; D: -; size: -
CDR3: CATSGGPGGTQHF; DNA: TGTGCCACCAGTGGAGGGCCCGGCGGGACCCAGCATTTT; V: TRBV24-1; J: TRBJ1-5; D: -; size: -
CDR3: CASSSPWGSGDTDEQFF; DNA: TGTGCCAGCAGCTCCCCTTGGGGCTCCGGGGACACGGATGAGCAGTTCTTC; V: TRBV7-9; J: TRBJ2-1; D: -; size: -
CDR3: CASSPGQKGASYNSPLHF; DNA: TGTGCCAGTAGTCCCGGACAAAAGGGCGCGTCCTATAATTCACCCCTCCACTTT; V: TRBV19; J: TRBJ1-6; D: -; size: once
CDR3: CASSLTSEKSDRIPVGYGYTF; DNA: TGTGCCAGCAGCTTAACCTCCGAAAAGTCGGACAGGATACCCGTCGGCTATGGCTACACCTTC; V: TRBV7-8; J: TRBJ1-2; D: TRBD1; size: once
CDR3: CASNTGQGSSEQYF; DNA: TGTGCCAGTAACACGGGACAGGGATCCAGCGAGCAGTACTTC; V: TRBV19; J: TRBJ2-7; D: TRBD1; size: few
CDR3: CASSPPGTRYEQYF; DNA: TGTGCCAGCAGCCCCCCGGGAACCCGCTACGAGCAGTACTTC; V: TRBV9; J: TRBJ2-7; D: -; size: -
CDR3: CASSLMGRDNEKLFF; DNA: TGTGCCAGCAGCTTGATGGGCAGGGACAATGAAAAACTGTTTTTT; V: TRBV5-4; J: TRBJ1-4; D: -; size: -
CDR3: CASSLLGGYYGYTF; DNA: TGTGCTAGCAGCTTGTTGGGGGGATATTACGGCTACACCTTC; V: TRBV7-7; J: TRBJ1-2; D: -; size: few
CDR3: CASSSIAGHNEQFF; DNA: TGTGCCAGCAGTTCTATAGCGGGACATAATGAGCAGTTCTTC; V: TRBV11-3; J: TRBJ2-1; D: TRBD2; size: -
CDR3: CASSLVGTQETQYF; DNA: TGTGCCAGCAGCTTAGTTGGGACACAAGAGACCCAGTACTTC; V: TRBV7-9; J: TRBJ2-5; D: -; size: -
CDR3: CASSLVHRGAKNIQYF; DNA: TGTGCCAGCAGCTTGGTGCACAGGGGCGCCAAAAACATTCAGTACTTC; V: TRBV7-9; J: TRBJ2-4; D: TRBD1; size: -
CDR3: CASSLRQMNTEAFF; DNA: TGTGCCAGCAGCTTAAGGCAGATGAACACTGAAGCTTTCTTT; V: TRBV13; J: TRBJ1-1; D: -; size: -
CDR3: CASSVPLAVEGADTQYF; DNA: TGTGCCAGCAGCGTACCGCTAGCGGTCGAAGGGGCAGATACGCAGTATTTT; V: TRBV5-8; J: TRBJ2-3; D: TRBD2; size: -
CDR3: CAIWTAAYEQYF; DNA: TGTGCCATATGGACGGCGGCATACGAGCAGTACTTC; V: TRBV6-5; J: TRBJ2-7; D: -; size: -
CDR3: CASSTPGLRTGELFF; DNA: TGTGCCAGCTCAACACCGGGACTAAGAACCGGGGAGCTGTTTTTT; V: TRBV18; J: TRBJ2-2; D: TRBD2; size: -
CDR3: CASSPYMSGETQYF; DNA: TGTGCCAGCTCACCATACATGTCCGGGGAGACCCAGTACTTC; V: TRBV18; J: TRBJ2-5; D: -; size: -
CDR3: CSVGGTYGYTF; DNA: TGCAGCGTTGGGGGGACCTATGGCTACACCTTC; V: TRBV29-1; J: TRBJ1-2; D: -; size: -
CDR3: CAWSVGTEAFF; DNA: TGTGCCTGGAGTGTGGGGACAGAAGCTTTCTTT; V: TRBV30; J: TRBJ1-1; D: -; size: -
CDR3: CASTERTTSYEQYF; DNA: TGTGCCAGCACCGAAAGGACTACCTCCTACGAGCAGTACTTC; V: TRBV2; J: TRBJ2-7; D: -; size: -
CDR3: CASSGTGGAGPLHF; DNA: TGTGCCAGCAGCGGGACAGGGGGCGCGGGGCCCCTCCACTTT; V: TRBV13; J: TRBJ1-6; D: TRBD1; size: -
CDR3: CASSLAYTDTQYF; DNA: TGTGCTAGCAGCTTGGCCTACACAGATACGCAGTATTTT; V: TRBV7-7; J: TRBJ2-3; D: -; size: once
CDR3: CASSQNSGLAGGFAYNEQFF; DNA: TGTGCCAGCAGCCAAAATTCTGGACTAGCGGGAGGATTCGCCTACAATGAGCAGTTCTTC; V: TRBV4-2; J: TRBJ2-1; D: TRBD2; size: -
CDR3: CASSLTGGSDTEAFF; DNA: TGTGCCAGCAGTCTTACAGGTGGGTCAGACACTGAAGCTTTCTTT; V: TRBV28; J: TRBJ1-1; D: -; size: -
CDR3: CASGGGSQETQYF; DNA: TGTGCCAGCGGAGGGGGCTCGCAAGAGACCCAGTACTTC; V: TRBV7-9; J: TRBJ2-5; D: -; size: -